The next 5 T cell receptor beta chains were all read from a single sample in a study of blood T cell repertoires in COVID-19. Sequenced by immunoSEQ multiplex PCR; TCRdb stores in-frame clones only, minus some. The sample holds 250,000 or so clones; 65% to 90% are singletons and the top ten take approximately 2.3%. The sequenced sample consisted of peripheral blood. These receptors all come from a man in his forties who had recovered from COVID-19.

This rearrangement joins TRBV25-1 to TRBJ1-2; 9 nucleotides agree with TRBD1. Per the germline V gene, CDR1 is MGHDK and CDR2 is SYGVNS. V lost 3 bases, J lost 6 bases, and 11 bases stayed unmatched. The CDR3 is 16 amino acids. The CDR3 nucleotides read TGTGCCAGCAGTGACCTCAACCCGGGACAGGGCGATGGCTACACCTTC. It is translated as CASSDLNPGQGDGYTF.

This chain uses TRBV7-8 with TRBJ1-5, with a possible D match to TRBD1 (6 bases). V was clipped by 7 bases and J by 4 bases, with 11 bases between them. The CDR3 covers 13 residues. CDR1 and CDR2 from the germline V gene are SGHVS and FQNEAQ. The DNA of the CDR3 is TGTGCCAGCACCTACACAGGGAATCAGCCCCAGCATTTT. It yields the protein CASTYTGNQPQHF.

This sequence joins TRBV2 and TRBJ1-6; TRBD1 is a possible D gene (6 bases). Germline CDR1 SNHLY, CDR2 FYNNEI. This CDR3 spans 15 amino acids. Between the trimmed V and J ends, which lost 4 bases and 4 bases, there was a span of 11 bases. CDR3 nucleotide sequence: TGTGCCAGCAGTGCAAACAGGGTTTATAATTCACCCCTCCACTTT. Protein product: CASSANRVYNSPLHF.

J is TRBJ1-2 and V is TRBV18; 10 bases align to TRBD1. CDR1 and CDR2 (germline): KGHSH, LQKENI. V was clipped by 0 bases and J by 6 bases; unmatched bases: 7. This CDR3 comprises 16 residues. In DNA form, the CDR3 reads TGTGCCAGCTCACCACCGTGGGACAGGGGTGGTGATGGCTACACCTTC. It codes for CASSPPWDRGGDGYTF.

The V and J genes are TRBV5-1 and TRBJ2-1; 7 bases match TRBD2. Germline-derived CDR1 and CDR2 are SGHRS and YFSETQ. The CDR3 has 14 amino acids. Trimming took 0 bases from V and 9 from J; bases not matched to a gene: 6. The CDR3, as DNA: TGCGCCAGCAGCTTGGAGGGAGGGCCACTTGAGCAGTTCTTC. Protein product: CASSLEGGPLEQFF.